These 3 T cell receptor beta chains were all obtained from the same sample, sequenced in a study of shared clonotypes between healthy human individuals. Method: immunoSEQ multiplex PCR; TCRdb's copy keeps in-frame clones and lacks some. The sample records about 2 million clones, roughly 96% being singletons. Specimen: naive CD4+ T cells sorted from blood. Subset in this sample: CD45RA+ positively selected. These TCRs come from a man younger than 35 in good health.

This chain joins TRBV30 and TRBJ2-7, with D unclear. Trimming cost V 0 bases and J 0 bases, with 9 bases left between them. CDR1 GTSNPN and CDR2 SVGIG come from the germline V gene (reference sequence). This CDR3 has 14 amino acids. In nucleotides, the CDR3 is TGTGCCTGGAGTGTTTACCGGTTCTCCTACGAGCAGTACTTC. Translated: CAWSVYRFSYEQYF.

This chain's CDR3 is CASSQDRGRTNEKLFF. In DNA, the CDR3 is TGTGCCAGCAGCCAAGATCGTGGCCGGACAAATGAAAAACTGTTTTTT. The rearrangement joins TRBV14 to TRBJ1-4, with D possibly being TRBD1 (5 bases). The V end lost 0 bases, the J end lost 5 bases, and 13 bases lay between the germline ends. Germline loops: CDR1 SGHDN, CDR2 FVKESK. The CDR3 runs 16 residues.

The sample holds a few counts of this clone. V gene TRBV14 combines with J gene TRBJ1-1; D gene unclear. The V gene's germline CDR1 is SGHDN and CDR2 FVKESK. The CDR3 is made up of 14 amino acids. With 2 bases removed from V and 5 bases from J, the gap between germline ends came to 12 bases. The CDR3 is CASSQLDPGTEAFF. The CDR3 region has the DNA TGTGCCAGCAGCCAATTAGATCCCGGAACTGAAGCTTTCTTT.